The 2 T cell receptor beta chains below all came from one sample that was sequenced in a study of blood T cells in healthy people across ages. Sample-barcoded 5' priming and a J-beta primer mix drove a second PCR of roughly 6 to 12 cycles. TCRdb itself ran the 5' RACE reads through MiXCR, one entry per CDR3 protein. The sample lists roughly 800,000 distinct CDR3 sequences, roughly 64% seen once, with over 20% in the top ten. Material for sequencing was blood. These TCRs come from a man aged 25-45 years in good health.

The genes are TRBV5-4 and TRBJ2-3; 10 nucleotides match TRBD1. The junction had 8 bases not matched to a gene; V was cut back by 6 bases and J by 4 bases. Looked up from germline, CDR1 is SGHNT and CDR2 is YYREEE (reference sequence). This CDR3 comprises 15 residues. CDR3 bases: TGTGCCAGCAACGGAGACAGGGGGCTTTCAGATACGCAGTATTTT. It encodes CASNGDRGLSDTQYF.

The chain's CDR3 is CASTTGAKNGYTF. The CDR3 DNA reads as TGTGCCAGCACGACAGGCGCTAAGAATGGCTACACCTTC. The gene calls are TRBV6-2 or TRBV6-3 and TRBJ1-2; maybe TRBD1 (6 bases). The germline V gene has CDR1 MNHEY and CDR2 SVGEGT. The V end lost 7 bases, the J end lost 6 bases, and 15 bases lay between the germline ends. The CDR3 has 13 residues.